Following are 21 T cell receptor beta chains from one sample sequenced in a study of T cell clonality in common variable immunodeficiency. This table comes from immunoSEQ multiplex PCR, and its TCRdb copy is limited to in-frame clones, with some not included. This repertoire holds fewer than 75,000 clones, and none appear only once. The source material was peripheral blood mononuclear cells. These receptors were collected from a person aged 18-70 years in good health.

At least ten counts were recorded for this clone. The read gets to within 3 residues of the CDR3 end, and the germline J gene fills in the rest. V usage is TRBV5-1 and J usage is TRBJ2-5; 8 bases map to TRBD1. Germline assignment: CDR1 SGHRS and CDR2 YFSETQ. The CDR3 sequence is 15 residues long. V gave up 4 bases and J gave up 5 bases; unmatched junction bases: 10. The CDR3: CASSPGPGGRETQYF. Incomplete CDR3 DNA: TGCGCCAGCAGCCCGGGGCCAGGGGGCAGGGAGACC.

This clone was found many times. The read terminates 3 residues before the CDR3 end, so the remaining end is supplied by the germline J gene. The chain employs TRBV4-1 and TRBJ2-7, with 7 bases matching TRBD2. Per germline, CDR1 MGHRA and CDR2 YSYEKL. V lost 3 bases to trimming and J lost 5 bases; unmatched junction nucleotides: 10. The CDR3 is made up of 15 amino acids. CDR3 DNA, as far as it was read: TGCGCCAGCAGCCATCCCTTAGGGCTAGCGGACGAG. Its protein product is CASSHPLGLADE. The whole CDR3 region reads CASSHPLGLADEQYF.

Many counts were recorded for this clone. The read stops 3 residues short of the end of the CDR3; the missing end is completed from the germline J gene. The J gene is TRBJ2-3, the V gene TRBV7-6; D is perhaps TRBD2 (6 bases). Germline V lookup: CDR1 SGHVS, CDR2 FNYEAQ. The CDR3 has 13 amino acids. Deletions cut 6 bases from V and 6 bases from J, with 13 bases between. Partial CDR3 DNA: TGTGCCAGCAGTCCGAGCGGGTTGGATACG. This sequence encodes CASSPSGLDT. The entire CDR3 protein reads CASSPSGLDTQYF.

At least ten counts were recorded for this clone. The read halts 3 residues ahead of the CDR3 end, with the missing end drawn from the germline J gene. The rearrangement joins TRBV10-3 to TRBJ1-6; 9 nucleotides line up with TRBD1. Germline CDR1 reads ENHRY; CDR2 reads SYGVKD. The J segment lost 9 bases and the V segment lost 6 bases, leaving 6 bases of the junction unmatched. CDR3 size: 14 residues. The CDR3 here is CAISRTGDSSPLHF. CDR3 DNA, as far as it was read: TGTGCCATCAGCAGGACAGGGGATTCTTCACCC.

This clone came up many times. The read halts 3 residues ahead of the CDR3 end, with the missing end drawn from the germline J gene. V gene TRBV10-3 combines with J gene TRBJ2-3, with D perhaps matching TRBD1 (6 bases). Germline CDR1 reads ENHRY; CDR2 reads SYGVKD. V was cut by 5 bases and J by 0 bases, with 18 bases left in between. CDR3 length: 17 residues. The part of the CDR3 DNA that was read is TGTGCCATCAGTCAAAGACCCGGACAGTTTAGCACAGATACG. Protein product: CAISQRPGQFSTDT. The whole CDR3 reads CAISQRPGQFSTDTQYF.

This clone was detected ten times or more. The read gets to within 3 residues of the CDR3 end, and the germline J gene fills in the rest. The chain recombines TRBV6-4 with TRBJ2-1, with 10 bases lining up with TRBD1. Germline trimming cut 5 bases from V and 4 bases from J; bases unmatched to any gene: 5. The CDR3 totals 15 residues. Per germline, CDR1 MRHNA and CDR2 SNTAGT. The CDR3 sequence is CASSPGTGAYNEQFF. The CDR3 DNA, read in part, is TGTGCCAGCAGTCCCGGGACAGGGGCTTACAATGAG.

This clone was picked up many times. The CDR3 is cut off 3 residues early in the read; its end comes from the germline J gene. The V and J genes are TRBV5-1 and TRBJ2-1; 12 positions agree with TRBD2. The length of the CDR3 is 15 residues. Trimming cost V 0 bases and J 8 bases; bases outside gene matches: 3. The germline CDR1 and CDR2 sequences are SGHRS and YFSETQ. CDR3 loop: CASSLVTSGGHEQFF. Partial CDR3 DNA: TGCGCCAGCAGCTTGGTGACTAGCGGGGGTCATGAG.

This clone has a count of ten or more. The read gets to within 3 residues of the CDR3 end, and the germline J gene fills in the rest. This chain uses TRBV11-3 with TRBJ2-1, with TRBD1 identical over 7 bases. The ends lost 5 bases at V and 4 bases at J; junction bases unmatched: 5. Germline V lookup: CDR1 SGHNT, CDR2 YENEEA. The CDR3 consists of 14 residues. This chain's CDR3 is CASSPPGQYNEQFF. CDR3 DNA (partial): TGTGCCAGCAGCCCCCCGGGACAGTACAATGAG. Together with reference TRBV11-3 and TRBJ2-1, the CDR3 gives the full variable domain: EAGVVQSPRYKIIEKKQPVAFWCNPISGHNTLYWYLQNLGQGPELLIRYENEEAVDDSQLPKDRFSAERLKGVDSTLKIQPAELGDSAVYLCASSPPGQYNEQFFGPGTRLTVL.

This clone was detected ten times or more. Read data end 3 residues before the CDR3 end; the end is taken from the germline J gene. The chain is built from TRBV11-2 and TRBJ2-2; TRBD2 agrees at 8 bases. CDR1 is SGHAT and CDR2 is FQNNGV in the germline V gene. This CDR3 has 15 amino acids. After removal of 0 bases from V and 5 bases from J, the junction contained 2 bases not matched to a gene. CDR3 loop: CASSLEGLATGELFF. CDR3 bases read: TGTGCCAGCAGCTTAGAAGGACTAGCTACCGGGGAG.

This clone was seen repeatedly, ten times or more. The observed sequence ends 3 residues before the CDR3 terminus, with the missing tail filled in from the germline J gene. This chain links TRBV5-1 with TRBJ2-3; D may be TRBD2 (6 bases). The V gene's germline CDR1 is SGHRS and CDR2 YFSETQ. Deletions cut 0 bases from V and 0 bases from J, with 11 bases between. The CDR3 runs to 16 residues. CDR3: CASSLGSSVSTDTQYF. Partial CDR3 DNA: TGCGCCAGCAGCTTGGGATCTAGCGTAAGCACAGATACG.

Ten or more counts support this clone. The read ends 3 residues early relative to the CDR3; the germline J gene fills the gap. The chain links TRBV28 to TRBJ1-1; D remains unclear. Germline V gene lookup returns CDR1 MDHEN and CDR2 SYDVKM. The CDR3 has 13 residues. Trimming removed 6 bases from V and 5 bases from J, with 13 bases in between. CDR3 bases read: TGTGCCAGCAGCCGTCTGAGGGTAACTGAA. Encoded protein: CASSRLRVTE. In full, the CDR3 is CASSRLRVTEAFF.

This clone was found many times. It may be a read error: a sequence one base away is much more abundant. Read data end 3 residues before the CDR3 end; the end is taken from the germline J gene. This chain joins TRBV6-1 and TRBJ2-3; D possibly corresponds to TRBD2 (5 bases). V dropped 4 bases and J dropped 1 base, with 6 bases sitting between them. The CDR3 is made up of 13 amino acids. Germline CDR1 MNHNS, CDR2 SASEGT. The part of the CDR3 DNA that was read is TGTGCCAGCAGTGGGACTCGCACAGATACG. This gives the protein CASSGTRTDT. The complete CDR3 protein is CASSGTRTDTQYF.

Points on this clone: With the read ending 3 residues before the CDR3 end, the germline J gene is used to fill in that end. This chain connects TRBV7-9 to TRBJ2-1; the D gene could be TRBD1 or TRBD2 (5 bases each). The CDR3 runs 12 residues. Germline lookup yields CDR1 SEHNR and CDR2 FQNEAQ (reference sequence). V was cut by 5 bases and J by 9 bases, with 11 bases left in between. The DNA read from the CDR3 is TGTGCCAGCAGCGGGCAGGGAGTTGAG. Translating it yields CASSGQGVE. The full CDR3 is CASSGQGVEQFF.

This clone was observed at least ten times. The CDR3 is cut off 3 residues early in the read; its end comes from the germline J gene. The chain uses TRBV7-2 and TRBJ2-1; D gene uncertain. From germline, CDR1 is SGHTA and CDR2 FQGNSA. This CDR3 is built from 15 residues. With 6 bases removed from V and 0 bases from J, the gap between germline ends came to 12 bases. CDR3 protein: CASRGLAPSYNEQFF. CDR3 bases read: TGTGCCAGCAGAGGTTTGGCTCCCTCCTACAATGAG.

There are many counts of this clone. The DNA ends 3 residues before the CDR3 does, and the rest of the CDR3 is filled in from the germline J gene. The V gene is TRBV19, the J gene TRBJ1-2, with 7 bases aligning to TRBD1. Looked up from germline, CDR1 is LNHDA and CDR2 is SQIVND (reference sequence). With V trimmed by 0 bases and J by 7 bases, 5 bases remained unmatched. This CDR3 spans 14 amino acids. The sequenced CDR3 bases are TGTGCCAGTAGTATAGAGGGGACAGTCGGTGGC. Translating gives CASSIEGTVGG. The entire CDR3 sequence reads CASSIEGTVGGYTF.

This clone was detected ten times or more. The read stops 3 residues short of the end of the CDR3; the missing end is completed from the germline J gene. The genes are TRBV2 and TRBJ1-1, with 12 bases that match TRBD1. Germline-derived CDR1 and CDR2 are SNHLY and FYNNEI. The CDR3 extends over 16 amino acids. The covered CDR3 bases are TGTGCCAGCAGTCGCAGGGCGGGACAGGGGGCGGCCGAA. Amino acid sequence: CASSRRAGQGAAE. In full, the CDR3 is CASSRRAGQGAAEAFF.

This clone showed up many times. The read stops 3 residues short of the end of the CDR3; the missing end is completed from the germline J gene. V usage is TRBV5-4 and J usage is TRBJ1-1, with D tentatively TRBD1 (5 bases). The CDR3 extends over 14 amino acids. Germline V gives CDR1 SGHNT, CDR2 YYREEE (reference sequence). V gave up 1 base and J gave up 4 bases, with 11 bases separating them. The CDR3 bases that were read are TGTGCCAGCAGCTTGAAAGGGAGGGGCACTGAA. Protein sequence: CASSLKGRGTE. The full CDR3 protein is CASSLKGRGTEAFF.

This clone occurred many times. The CDR3 end falls 3 residues outside the read, so it is completed with the germline J gene. The chain combines TRBV5-6 with TRBJ2-5, with TRBD1 as a possible D gene (6 bases). The length of the CDR3 is 13 residues. The germline V gene has CDR1 SGHDT and CDR2 YYEEEE. V was trimmed by 4 bases and J by 4 bases, leaving 11 bases between them. The sequenced part of the CDR3 DNA is TGTGCCAGCAGCCCCGGGACAAGAGAGACC. The encoded protein is CASSPGTRET. From start to end, the CDR3 is CASSPGTRETQYF.

This clone was seen repeatedly, ten times or more. The CDR3 end falls 3 residues outside the read, so it is completed with the germline J gene. This chain uses TRBV4-1 with TRBJ1-1, with 11 bases that match TRBD1. The CDR3 runs to 15 residues. Germline loops: CDR1 MGHRA, CDR2 YSYEKL. Trimming took 4 bases from V and 3 from J; bases not matched to a gene: 4. The CDR3: CASSRRTGGYTEAFF. Incomplete CDR3 DNA: TGCGCCAGCAGCCGACGGACAGGGGGCTACACTGAA.

Ten or more counts support this clone. Read coverage stops 3 residues before the CDR3 terminus; the germline J gene supplies the remainder. The chain joins TRBV20-1 to TRBJ1-2; weak D call: TRBD1 (6 bases). Germline V lookup: CDR1 DFQATT, CDR2 SNEGSKA (reference sequence). This CDR3 has 11 residues. The CDR3 sequence is CSRLAGADYTF. Incomplete CDR3 DNA: TGCAGCCGACTTGCAGGGGCGGAC.

This clone showed up many times. The read falls 3 residues short of the CDR3 end, and the missing part is taken from the germline J gene. V gene TRBV7-3 combines with J gene TRBJ1-6; a weak D match, TRBD1 (5 bases). CDR3 length: 16 amino acids. Germline V gene data show CDR1 as SGHTA and CDR2 as FQGTGA. Trimming cost V 3 bases and J 5 bases, with 14 bases left between them. The CDR3 protein is CASSLGRLSDNSPLHF. The part of the CDR3 DNA that was read is TGTGCCAGCAGCTTGGGGCGACTGAGCGATAATTCACCC.